The present entry profiles one T cell receptor (beta chain) with its context. Its antigen remains undetermined. No much larger clone exists at a distance of one base, and base qualities are not known. CD8 naive samples consisted of CD45RO-negative cells that were positively selected for CCR7, yielding a CD45RA+CCR7+ population without TemRA cells. Healthy HIV-negative adults with no recently reported acute infections or vaccinations were included as donors. Every donor was a Caucasian adult living in Nashville, Tennessee, USA. Blood was collected by leukapheresis, and PBMCs were isolated by Ficoll-Histopaque density gradient centrifugation and then cryopreserved in liquid nitrogen vapor phase. Analytical flow cytometry was used to check the purity and quantity of each magnetically sorted T cell population. Genomic DNA was isolated from every sorted fraction and measured by UV absorbance on a Nanodrop 2000c.

TCR CDR3 regions were amplified from genomic DNA by multiplex PCR using the deep immunoSEQ assay. Extracted genomic DNA from each cell subset was spread evenly across all wells of several immunoSEQ 96-well plates, with each plate serving as a replicate. Each replicate PCR for sorted subsets received about 0.2 ug genomic DNA, equal to roughly 30,000 T cell genomes. The purified libraries were quantified using a Qubit 3.0 fluorometer, sized with a Bioanalyzer 2100, and then quantified again using the KAPA Library Quantification kit. A separate single-read 150-cycle Illumina NextSeq 550 flow cell was used to sequence each immunoSEQ 96-well plate. In the original analysis: Because only junctional sequences without quality scores were contained in the immunoSEQ output, filtering matching that applied to full-length reads could not be performed. To assign V/J genes and CDR3, sequences were annotated using PyIR, a Python wrapper for IgBLAST v1.9, with IMGT germline references. Reads with weak V/J assignments (E-value above 1e-6), missing CDR3, stop codons, out-of-frame junctions, or ambiguous translated residues were removed. V3J clonotypes were defined as sequences sharing the same inferred V gene, J gene, and CDR3 amino acid sequence. Percentage overlap between repertoires was computed as shared unique clonotypes divided by the size of the smaller repertoire. Richness of each repertoire was evaluated using RTK rarefaction, the Chao1 estimator, and Recon v2.1 estimates of unobserved clonotypes. Generation probabilities for all TCRbeta clonotypes obtained by the gDNA method from a handful of donors were computed using OLGA. The source is immuneACCESS, and TCRdb retained only in-frame sequences with V and J called. Part of the clones is not carried over; for the studies checked, unresolved V genes explain less than half of this, and the remainder is unexplained. D and trimming were read from the DNA, whereas the V and J calls and clone size are those reported in that table. This sample has 1.5 million to 2.5 million clones in its table, and about 94% of those were observed once. Less than 1.5% of the sample belongs to the ten largest clones.

The junction shows trimming of 0 bases on V and 4 bases on J, plus 12 bases between the germline ends. The CDR3 has 15 amino acids, counting the end cysteine and phenylalanine. Of all the DNA, just the CDR3 is kept, 45 bases in frame from base 1. CDR1 SEHNR and CDR2 FQNEAQ were looked up in the germline V gene (reference sequence). This specimen belongs to a study of shared clonotypes between healthy human individuals (dated by TCRdb to 2020 to 2021). As for the study more broadly: A couple of women and three men aged 18 to 49 years were included in the cohort. Libraries were prepared and TCR repertoires were sequenced by different laboratories using diverse techniques, in order to increase sequencing depth and limit assay-specific biases. To estimate repertoire size and how much clonotypes are shared between individuals, the study performed deep sequencing of blood TCR repertoires from 4 to 6 healthy adults. For each donor, three plates each were used for CD4 naive and CD4 memory, two plates were used for CD8 naive, and one plate was used for CD8 memory. Leukapheresis yielded between about 0.94 and 9.5 billion PBMCs per donor.

Beyond this particular receptor, the publication reports: Naive subsets generally had larger estimated clonotype richness than memory subsets. Rarefaction of sorted-subset datasets indicated incomplete sequencing despite the large sequencing depth. Around 5% of naive CD4, 3.5% of naive CD8, roughly 2.4% of memory CD4, and around 0.4% of memory CD8 clonotypes were shared across several donors. Pairwise subsampling led to the expectation that sequencing depth would affect the degree of clonotype sharing among donors. The genetic and exposure-history diversity represented was limited by the small number of donors. Only blood was sampled, and tissue TCR repertoires likely differ from those in blood. Compared with non-shared clonotypes, clonotypes shared by all four sorted-subset donors had higher generation probabilities.

The clonotype originates from a man aged 18 to 29 in good health. The receptor chain draws on TRBV7-9 and TRBJ1-1; matching of 5 bases hints at TRBD1 as the D gene. Sequenced sample: naive CD8+ T cells sorted from blood. In the paper's terms, the cell subset or site label means: CD45RA+CCR7+. The CDR3 region has the sequence CASSLAMGEGTEAFF. The nucleotide sequence is given as TGTGCCAGCAGCTTAGCGATGGGGGAGGGCACTGAAGCTTTCTTT. Full variable domain (CDR3 extended with the reference TRBV7-9 and TRBJ1-1 proteins): DTGVSQNPRHKITKRGQNVTFRCDPISEHNRLYWYRQTLGQGPEFLTYFQNEAQLEKSRLLSDRFSAERPKGSFSTLEIQRTEQGDSAMYLCASSLAMGEGTEAFFGQGTRLTVV.